These 3 T cell receptor beta chains were all obtained from the same sample, sequenced in a study of blood T cell repertoires in COVID-19. Sequenced by immunoSEQ multiplex PCR; TCRdb stores in-frame clones only, minus some. The sample has around 120,000 clones, 65% to 80% seen once. The source material was peripheral blood. Receptors originate from a human donor with acute or convalescent COVID-19. The donor label of this sample is uncertain.

The rearrangement joins TRBV5-3 to TRBJ1-5; perhaps TRBD1 as D (6 bases). TRBV5-3 is known as an ORF, though its function is uncertain. This CDR3 spans 22 amino acids. V lost 3 bases, J lost 0 bases, and 31 bases lay in between. The CDR3 loop is CARSSQGRAERLNTDSNQPQHF. The CDR3, as DNA: TGTGCCAGAAGCTCTCAGGGGCGCGCCGAGCGCCTCAATACGGATAGCAATCAGCCCCAGCATTTT.

The V gene is TRBV11-2, the J gene TRBJ2-3; perhaps TRBD2 as D (6 bases). Trimming removed 3 bases from V and 2 bases from J, with 12 bases in between. CDR1 is SGHAT and CDR2 is FQNNGV in the germline V gene. The CDR3 has 15 residues. The CDR3 protein is CASSFNRGNTDTQYF. The CDR3 DNA follows: TGTGCCAGCAGCTTTAACCGGGGGAACACAGATACGCAGTATTTT.

The chain joins TRBV5-1 to TRBJ1-4, with D possibly being TRBD1 (6 bases). The CDR3 length is 18 residues. The V end was cut by 0 bases, the J end by 7 bases, with 22 bases between. Germline V gives CDR1 SGHRS, CDR2 YFSETQ. In nucleotides, the CDR3 is TGCGCCAGCAGCTTGGGCCTACCCAACAGGGTAGCTGCTGAAAAACTGTTTTTT. This gives the protein CASSLGLPNRVAAEKLFF.